The rows below give T cell receptor beta chains drawn from one sample of a study of blood T cells in healthy people across ages. In TCRdb, the 5' RACE reads were re-called with MiXCR into one record per CDR3 protein. The sample lists 660,000 or so distinct CDR3 sequences; around 54% were seen once. Input material: blood. The receptors were gathered from a man between 60 and 75 years old in good health. CDR3s include the opening cysteine and the closing phenylalanine or tryptophan. Fields, in order: clone size, J gene, V gene, D gene, CDR3 DNA, CDR3 protein. A D gene is named only where the DNA matches it firmly. Size tells how often a clone was seen (once, few, many) or the class of an expanded clone, and some rows leave it out.

>NA|TRBJ2-7|TRBV7-8|TRBD2
TGTGCCAGCAGCTTAGGTGGGCGGGGGAGCTCCTACGAGCAGTACTTC
CASSLGGRGSSYEQYF
>few|TRBJ2-1|TRBV6-2/TRBV6-3|TRBD2
TGTGCCAGCAGTAGGGGACTAGCGGGGGGGGTCTACAATGAGCAGTTCTTC
CASSRGLAGGVYNEQFF
>few|TRBJ1-1|TRBV6-1|NA
TGTGCCAGCAGTCAGTTAAACACTGAAGCTTTCTTT
CASSQLNTEAFF
>NA|TRBJ2-7|TRBV4-2|NA
TGTGCCAGCAGCCAAGATGGGGGGGGGCAGTCCGATATTTACGAGCAGTACTTC
CASSQDGGGQSDIYEQYF
>NA|TRBJ2-7|TRBV6-2/TRBV6-3|NA
TGTGCCAGCAGGCGACAGGCGGCTGGCGAGCAGTACTTC
CASRRQAAGEQYF
>NA|TRBJ2-3|TRBV9|NA
TGTGCCAGCAGTCCTATTAGCACAGATACGCAGTATTTT
CASSPISTDTQYF
>few|TRBJ2-7|TRBV10-3|NA
TGTGCCATCAGTGAGGACGTGGGGGTCTACGAGCAGTACTTC
CAISEDVGVYEQYF
>NA|TRBJ1-1|TRBV27|NA
TGTGCCAGCAATAAGGCGGGGCGGGGGAACACTGAAGCTTTCTTT
CASNKAGRGNTEAFF
>NA|TRBJ2-5|TRBV7-9|TRBD1
TGTGTCAGCAGCCTAACAGGGGGCTCAGAGACCCAGTACTTC
CVSSLTGGSETQYF
>few|TRBJ1-2|TRBV6-1|NA
TGTGCCAGCACCCTTTCGGGGGATGGGGGCTACACCTTC
CASTLSGDGGYTF
>few|TRBJ2-5|TRBV28|TRBD1
TGTGCCAGCAGGTCGACAGGGGAAGGAGAGACCCAGTACTTC
CASRSTGEGETQYF
>once|TRBJ2-3|TRBV6-5|TRBD2
TGTGCCAGCAGTTTCCGCGGACTAGCGGGTCAGGCAGATACGCAGTATTTT
CASSFRGLAGQADTQYF
>NA|TRBJ1-6|TRBV5-1|NA
TGCGCCAGCAGCTTAGGACGGCCGCGGGATTCACCCCTCCACTTT
CASSLGRPRDSPLHF
>once|TRBJ2-3|TRBV7-2|TRBD1
TGTGCCAGCAGCTTAGGACAGGACAGGGGAGATACGCAGTATTTT
CASSLGQDRGDTQYF